This TCR beta chain emerged from a study of blood T cell repertoires in COVID-19. Overall study: Sites across the United States, Italy and Spain contributed samples from acute and convalescent COVID-19. PBMCs, B-cell-depleted T cells, or T cells provided the cDNA or gDNA that made up the material.

Here immunoSEQ multiplex PCR was the method, and the copy in TCRdb shows in-frame clones only, minus some. The sample lists some 200,000 clones, approximately 81% seen once, with approximately 5.1% in the top ten. This clone was picked up a small number of times. V dropped 4 bases and J dropped 2; count of bases not matched to a gene: 11. The CDR3 runs 17 residues. Germline lookup yields CDR1 MGHRA and CDR2 YSYEKL. The chain carries TRBV4-1 and TRBJ1-2, with 9 bases matching TRBD1. What was sequenced was peripheral blood. This TCR derives from an older woman who had recovered from COVID-19. CDR3 amino acids: CASSPWPPGQGNYGYTF. In nucleotides, the CDR3 is TGCGCCAGCAGCCCCTGGCCCCCGGGACAGGGAAACTATGGCTACACCTTC.